A selection of T cell receptor beta chains follows, all from one sample in a study of cytomegalovirus exposure and HLA in healthy donors. Profiled with immunoSEQ multiplex PCR; TCRdb holds only in-frame clones, not every one. The sample contains about 150,000 clones, roughly 80% of which appear only once. The sample was PBMCs. The receptors stem from a woman aged 30 to 39 in good health and CMV-seronegative. Each CDR3 is given with its conserved first and last residue. The order of the fields is V gene, clone size, D gene, J gene, CDR3 protein, CDR3 DNA. A D gene is named only where the DNA matches it firmly. Some rows mark clone size as missing; the rest say once, few, many or name a class of expanded clone.

TRBV28	-	TRBD1	TRBJ2-7	CASSFSGTGAYEQYF	TGTGCCAGCAGTTTTTCCGGGACAGGGGCCTACGAGCAGTACTTC
TRBV5-4	few	-	TRBJ1-4	CASTYPGLEKLFF	TGTGCCAGCACCTACCCGGGACTCGAAAAACTGTTTTTT
TRBV28	-	-	TRBJ1-1	CASSLVRDYTEAFF	TGTGCCAGCAGTCTCGTCCGGGATTACACTGAAGCTTTCTTT
TRBV6-6	few	-	TRBJ1-1	CASSYSRGRVTEAFF	TGTGCCAGCAGTTACTCGCGGGGGCGCGTCACTGAAGCTTTCTTT
TRBV7-9	-	TRBD1	TRBJ1-4	CASSLVGQGFEKLFF	TGTGCCAGCAGCTTAGTAGGACAGGGGTTCGAAAAACTGTTTTTT
TRBV2	once	-	TRBJ2-7	CASILVTYEQYF	TGTGCCAGCATCCTGGTAACCTACGAGCAGTACTTC
TRBV7-2	once	TRBD1	TRBJ1-1	CASSLMGTGGGTGAFF	TGTGCCAGCAGCTTAATGGGGACAGGGGGCGGAACGGGAGCTTTCTTT
TRBV11-2	-	-	TRBJ1-1	CASSLGLRENTEAFF	TGTGCCAGCAGCTTAGGGTTGAGGGAGAACACTGAAGCTTTCTTT
TRBV6-5	-	TRBD2	TRBJ2-2	CASSYRAGGPWGELFF	TGTGCCAGCAGTTATCGGGCGGGGGGGCCTTGGGGGGAGCTGTTTTTT
TRBV7-3	-	-	TRBJ1-1	CASSFLGGGNTEAFF	TGTGCCAGCAGCTTTCTCGGGGGGGGGAACACTGAAGCTTTCTTT
TRBV20-1	-	TRBD1	TRBJ2-1	CSGDRGYEQFF	TGCAGTGGAGACAGGGGCTATGAGCAGTTCTTC
TRBV28	few	TRBD1	TRBJ1-2	CASSLRQGAVEGYTF	TGTGCCAGCAGTTTGAGGCAGGGGGCGGTAGAAGGCTACACCTTC
TRBV6-1	-	-	TRBJ1-1	CASSVTRASEAFF	TGTGCCAGCAGTGTTACCAGGGCTAGTGAAGCTTTCTTT
TRBV6-1	-	TRBD1	TRBJ1-1	CASSPRQGLATEAFF	TGTGCCAGCAGCCCCAGACAGGGTCTGGCCACTGAAGCTTTCTTT
TRBV30	few	-	TRBJ1-1	CAWTKGVNTEAFF	TGTGCCTGGACAAAAGGGGTGAACACTGAAGCTTTCTTT
TRBV30	-	TRBD1	TRBJ1-5	CALGPHGTANNQPQHF	TGTGCCTTGGGTCCCCACGGGACAGCTAACAATCAGCCCCAGCATTTT
TRBV30	few	-	TRBJ1-6	CAWVARDIKRNSPLHF	TGTGCCTGGGTGGCAAGGGATATAAAGCGGAATTCACCCCTCCACTTT
TRBV5-6	-	-	TRBJ1-2	CASSGNSGLKGYTF	TGTGCCAGCAGCGGGAACAGCGGACTCAAGGGCTACACCTTC
TRBV6-4	-	TRBD1	TRBJ1-1	CASREQGQLGEAFF	TGTGCCAGCAGGGAACAGGGACAGTTGGGGGAAGCTTTCTTT
TRBV15	-	TRBD1	TRBJ1-2	CATSRVGTVSYGYTF	TGTGCCACCAGCAGAGTAGGGACAGTCAGCTATGGCTACACCTTC
TRBV5-4	-	TRBD2	TRBJ2-2	CASSPGLVVGELFF	TGTGCCAGCAGCCCGGGACTAGTAGTCGGGGAGCTGTTTTTT
TRBV5-1	-	-	TRBJ1-5	CASSLTGGDQPQHF	TGCGCCAGCAGCTTGACGGGGGGGGATCAGCCCCAGCATTTT
TRBV5-1	-	-	TRBJ1-1	CASSSGPQNTEAFF	TGCGCCAGCAGCAGTGGGCCGCAAAACACTGAAGCTTTCTTT
TRBV5-5	once	TRBD1	TRBJ1-1	CASSVDTGGTEAFF	TGTGCCAGCAGCGTTGATACAGGGGGAACTGAAGCTTTCTTT
TRBV5-1	once	TRBD1	TRBJ2-7	CASSLGGTGGYEQYF	TGCGCCAGCAGCTTGGGAGGGACAGGTGGCTACGAGCAGTACTTC
TRBV7-9	-	-	TRBJ2-2	CASSLVPRNTGELFF	TGTGCCAGCAGCTTAGTCCCGAGAAACACCGGGGAGCTGTTTTTT
TRBV4-1	-	TRBD1	TRBJ1-5	CASSQEGQGDQPQHF	TGCGCCAGCAGCCAGGAGGGACAGGGGGATCAGCCCCAGCATTTT
TRBV5-5	few	TRBD2	TRBJ2-2	CATGLAGGPGELFF	TGTGCCACAGGACTAGCGGGGGGGCCCGGGGAGCTGTTTTTT